The source of this T cell receptor (beta chain) is a study of T cell repertoires in cytomegalovirus infection. Notes on the study in general: The ex vivo response was dominated by HLA-C-restricted CMV-specific TCR beta clonotypes.

The V end was cut by 3 bases, the J end by 1 base, with 9 bases between. There are 14 residues in the CDR3. MiXCR was run by TCRdb on the reads, yielding one entry per CDR3 protein. The table includes about 770,000 distinct CDR3 sequences, 29% detected once. This clonotype was picked up many times. Its cognate antigen is unknown. The source is a human donor in good health (CMV status not recorded). Some clones in this sample may be carry-over from other donors' samples. This rearrangement joins TRBV12-3 or TRBV12-4 to TRBJ1-1; a possible D gene is TRBD1 (6 bases). Here the sequenced sample was cultured CD8+ T cells from PBMCs, taken from culture after CMV antigen stimulation. The DNA of the CDR3 is TGTGCCAGCAGTTTCGCGGGGGCGAACACTGAAGCTTTCTTT. It specifies CASSFAGANTEAFF.